This TCR beta chain came from a study of blood T cell repertoires in COVID-19. Across the study: Nucleic acid was either cDNA or gDNA, and it came from T cells, B-cell-depleted T cells, or PBMCs.

Per the authors' pipeline: Estimates of nucleated cell counts were drawn from the amplification of reference gene primers. The assay was immunoSEQ multiplex PCR, and TCRdb's table has in-frame clones only and misses some. V and J calls and clone size are given by that table; D and trimming were obtained from the DNA. The sample has around 64,000 clones; about 90% are singletons. The CDR3 sequence is 17 residues long. The V gene end was trimmed by 1 base and the J gene end by 5 bases; junction bases not matched to a gene: 13. The germline gives CDR1 SGHAT, CDR2 FQNNGV. The sample consisted of peripheral blood. V and J are TRBV11-2 and TRBJ2-5; TRBD1 matches 7 bases. The source of this sequence is a man aged 50 to 60 with active COVID-19. The CDR3 DNA follows: TGTGCCAGCAGCTTAGTTCCAGGGGGATCTACCGGGGAGACCCAGTACTTC. Its translation is CASSLVPGGSTGETQYF.